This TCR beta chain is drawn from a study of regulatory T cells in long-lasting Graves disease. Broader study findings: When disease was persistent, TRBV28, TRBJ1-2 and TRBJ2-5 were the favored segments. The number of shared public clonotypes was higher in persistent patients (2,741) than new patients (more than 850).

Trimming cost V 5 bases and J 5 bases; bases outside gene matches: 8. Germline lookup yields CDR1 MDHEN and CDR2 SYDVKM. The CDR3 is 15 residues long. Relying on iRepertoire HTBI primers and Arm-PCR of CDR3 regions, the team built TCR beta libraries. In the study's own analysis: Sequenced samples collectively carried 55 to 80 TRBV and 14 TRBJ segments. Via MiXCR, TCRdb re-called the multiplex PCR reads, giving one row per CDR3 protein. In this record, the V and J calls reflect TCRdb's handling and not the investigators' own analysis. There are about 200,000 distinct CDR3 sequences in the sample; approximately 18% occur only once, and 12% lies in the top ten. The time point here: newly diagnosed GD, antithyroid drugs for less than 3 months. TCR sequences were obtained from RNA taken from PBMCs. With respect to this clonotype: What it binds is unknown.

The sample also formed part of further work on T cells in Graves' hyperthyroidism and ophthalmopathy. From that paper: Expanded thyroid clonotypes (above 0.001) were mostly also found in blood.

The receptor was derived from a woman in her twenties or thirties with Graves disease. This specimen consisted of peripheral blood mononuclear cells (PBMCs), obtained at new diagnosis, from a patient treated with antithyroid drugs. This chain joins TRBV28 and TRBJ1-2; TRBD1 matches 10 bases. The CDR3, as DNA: TGTGCCAGCAGTCTCCCCGGGACAGGGGCGTATGGCTACACCTTC. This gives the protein CASSLPGTGAYGYTF.